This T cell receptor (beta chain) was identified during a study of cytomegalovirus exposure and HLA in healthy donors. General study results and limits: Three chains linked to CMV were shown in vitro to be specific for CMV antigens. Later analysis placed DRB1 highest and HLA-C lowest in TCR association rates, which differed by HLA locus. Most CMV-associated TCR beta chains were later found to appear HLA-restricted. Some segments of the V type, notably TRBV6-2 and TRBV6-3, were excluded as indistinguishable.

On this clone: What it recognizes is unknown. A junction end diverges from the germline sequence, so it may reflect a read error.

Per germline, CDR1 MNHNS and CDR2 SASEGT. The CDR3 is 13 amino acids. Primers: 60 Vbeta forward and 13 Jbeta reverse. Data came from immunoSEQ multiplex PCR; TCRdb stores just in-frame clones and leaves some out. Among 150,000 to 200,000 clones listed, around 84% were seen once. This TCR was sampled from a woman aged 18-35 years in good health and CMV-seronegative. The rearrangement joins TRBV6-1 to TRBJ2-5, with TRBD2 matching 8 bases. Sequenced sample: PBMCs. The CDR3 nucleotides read TGTGCCAGCAGTAAAGCGACTAGCGCCCCGGGAAACTTC. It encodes CASSKATSAPGNF.